This is a list of T cell receptor beta chains from one sample in a study of blood T cells in healthy people across ages. In TCRdb, the 5' RACE reads were re-called with MiXCR into one record per CDR3 protein. Of over a million distinct CDR3 sequences in the sample, 45% were seen once. Sample: blood. The receptors come from a woman aged 60-75 years in good health. CDR3s include the opening cysteine and the closing phenylalanine or tryptophan.

V,J,CDR3
TRBV7-9,TRBJ1-1,CASSLAEEAFF
TRBV9,TRBJ2-3,CASSVERTSGRAGTDTQYF
TRBV12-3/TRBV12-4,TRBJ2-7,CASNPGQPGYEQYF
TRBV20-1,TRBJ2-5,CSAQINGAGGQETQYF
TRBV12-3/TRBV12-4,TRBJ2-3,CASSFYEVAESDTQYF
TRBV5-1,TRBJ2-7,CASSGGLAPSSYEQYF
TRBV6-2/TRBV6-3,TRBJ2-3,CASSSGRTSGSRTDTQYF
TRBV3-1,TRBJ2-3,CASSQAVRGGRDTQYF
TRBV3-1,.,CASTSTSGSFETQYF
TRBV14,TRBJ2-3,CASSQPGTTDTQYF
TRBV19,TRBJ2-1,CASSMGGWEAHNEQFF
TRBV10-3,TRBJ2-3,CAITRDSMHTQYF
TRBV29-1,TRBJ1-2,CSVELGGGGYTF
TRBV20-1,TRBJ2-3,CSAGGELPYTDTQYF
TRBV5-1,TRBJ2-7,CASSLYGDYEQYF
TRBV20-1,TRBJ2-1,CSAREPIGANEQFF
TRBV29-1,TRBJ2-3,CSVEDPGQGRKDTQYF
TRBV11-2,TRBJ2-5,CASSDRGGSETQYF
TRBV5-1,TRBJ2-5,CASRMGNGGQNEQYF
TRBV7-2,TRBJ1-1,CASSHDGGNTEAFF
TRBV4-1,TRBJ2-3,CASSQIQGGTDTQYF
TRBV11-2,TRBJ2-1,CASQGGQETQFF
TRBV6-6,.,CASRSADRAGYEQYF
TRBV27,TRBJ2-3,CASSSGGTGRADTQYF
TRBV6-1,TRBJ2-5,CASSALAGGQETQYF
TRBV7-6,TRBJ1-2,CASSPGQDWSGYTF
TRBV7-9,.,CASSLGIHPNEQYF
TRBV9,.,CASSVGSSVEQYF
TRBV27,TRBJ2-7,CASSLSGGGSYEQYF
TRBV20-1,TRBJ2-1,CSARPGLINNEQFF
TRBV4-1,TRBJ2-5,CASSQLPGLIRETQYF
TRBV12-3/TRBV12-4,TRBJ2-7,CASSLTGTGRLYEQYF
TRBV4-2,TRBJ2-7,CASSQEGIGLYEQYF
TRBV6-6,TRBJ2-7,CASSYRVGQMATYEQYF
TRBV10-3,TRBJ1-1,CAINRGSSMNTEAFF
TRBV20-1,TRBJ2-7,CSGSGITYEQYF
TRBV28,TRBJ2-1,CASSFTDEQFF
TRBV10-3,TRBJ1-4,CAISVGGRGEKLFF
TRBV5-6,TRBJ2-4,CASSPPSGGSKNIQYF
TRBV2,TRBJ2-2,CASTSTRGPGELFF
TRBV28,TRBJ2-7,CASRTQATYEQYF
TRBV27,TRBJ1-5,CASSYEGRSNQPQHF
TRBV20-1,TRBJ2-5,CSAGAGGPGTQYF
TRBV5-1,TRBJ2-3,CASSLRRLAGGGTDTQYF
TRBV10-3,TRBJ2-1,CAIRGRISYNEQFF
TRBV10-3,TRBJ2-1,CAISEPAGGSYNEQFF
TRBV6-1,TRBJ2-3,CASTLRDRAEDTQYF
TRBV20-1,TRBJ2-5,CSARDLGTSGETQYF
TRBV7-3,TRBJ2-5,CASSLNGGGVETQYF
TRBV7-9,TRBJ1-6,CASSLVAGFGNSPLHF
TRBV24-1,TRBJ2-3,CSTSEAEDTQYF
TRBV28,TRBJ2-7,CASSLGVFNEQYF
TRBV7-2,TRBJ2-1,CANRDLGNVEQFF
TRBV5-1,.,CASSRTGVYEQYF
TRBV15,TRBJ2-5,CATSRGHLGAMGETQYF